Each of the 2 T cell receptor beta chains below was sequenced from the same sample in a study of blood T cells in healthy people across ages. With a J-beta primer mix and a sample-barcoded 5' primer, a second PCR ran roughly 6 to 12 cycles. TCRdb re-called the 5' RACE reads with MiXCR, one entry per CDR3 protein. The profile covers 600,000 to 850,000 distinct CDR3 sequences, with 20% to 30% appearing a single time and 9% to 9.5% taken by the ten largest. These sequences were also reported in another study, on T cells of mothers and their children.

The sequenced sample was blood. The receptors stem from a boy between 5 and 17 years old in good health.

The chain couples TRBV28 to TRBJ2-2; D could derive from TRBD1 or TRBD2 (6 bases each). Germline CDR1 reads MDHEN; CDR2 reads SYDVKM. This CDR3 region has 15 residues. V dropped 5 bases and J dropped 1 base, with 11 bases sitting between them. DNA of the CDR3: TGTGCCAGCAGTACCGGGGGCGGGAACACCGGGGAGCTGTTTTTT. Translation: CASSTGGGNTGELFF.

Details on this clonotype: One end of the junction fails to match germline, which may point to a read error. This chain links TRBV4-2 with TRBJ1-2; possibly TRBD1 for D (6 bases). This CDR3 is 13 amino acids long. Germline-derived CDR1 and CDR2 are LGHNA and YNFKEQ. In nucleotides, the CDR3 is TGTGCCAGCAGGCCACAGGGAAACTATGGTTACACCTTC. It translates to CASRPQGNYGYTF.